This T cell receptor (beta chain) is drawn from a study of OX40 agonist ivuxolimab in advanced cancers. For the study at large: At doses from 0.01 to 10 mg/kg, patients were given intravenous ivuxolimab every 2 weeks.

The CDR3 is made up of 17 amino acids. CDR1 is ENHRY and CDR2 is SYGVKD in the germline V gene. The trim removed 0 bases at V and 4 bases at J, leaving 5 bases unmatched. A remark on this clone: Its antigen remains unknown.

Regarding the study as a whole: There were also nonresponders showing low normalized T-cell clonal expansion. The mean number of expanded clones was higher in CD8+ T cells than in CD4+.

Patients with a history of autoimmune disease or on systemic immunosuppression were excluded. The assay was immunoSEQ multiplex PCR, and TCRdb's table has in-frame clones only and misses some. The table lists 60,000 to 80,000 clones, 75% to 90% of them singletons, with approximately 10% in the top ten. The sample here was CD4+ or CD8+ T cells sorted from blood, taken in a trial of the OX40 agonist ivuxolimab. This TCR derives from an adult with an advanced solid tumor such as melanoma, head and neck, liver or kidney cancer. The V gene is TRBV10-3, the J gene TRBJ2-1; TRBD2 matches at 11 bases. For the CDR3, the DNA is TGTGCCATCAGTGAGTCGGATAGCGGGGGGGCTTACAATGAGCAGTTCTTC. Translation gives CAISESDSGGAYNEQFF.